This T cell receptor beta chain emerged from a study of cytomegalovirus exposure and HLA in healthy donors. The PCR had 60 Vbeta and 13 Jbeta primers. Repertoires were generated with immunoSEQ multiplex PCR, while TCRdb's copy carries only in-frame clones and drops some. The table shows under 200,000 clones, with roughly 13% occurring only once. Findings and caveats of the study: Most likely, a cluster of highly shared sequence variants arose as a sequencing artifact. Most TCRs appeared rarely, but some public TCRs recurred in many donors.

Trimming cost V 5 bases and J 1 base, with 6 bases left between them. Germline lookup yields CDR1 SGHTA and CDR2 FQGNSA. The CDR3 contains 13 residues. The sample holds a few counts of this clone. The antigen is not known. The TCR was taken from a man aged 45-60 years in good health and CMV-seropositive. Sequencing input: PBMCs. This chain uses TRBV7-2 with TRBJ1-5; D uncertain. As DNA, the CDR3 is TGTGCCAGCAGCCCAGGCAGCAATCAGCCCCAGCATTTT. Encoded protein: CASSPGSNQPQHF.